This record covers a single TCR beta chain. Its antigen is unknown. This entry comes from a study of cytomegalovirus exposure and HLA in healthy donors. Study-level findings and limits: The study flagged approximately 180 TCR beta chains as cytomegalovirus-associated. Across donors, presence/absence analyses took sequencing depth to be roughly uniform.

Primers included in the PCR were 60 Vbeta and 13 Jbeta primers. Clones were sequenced by immunoSEQ multiplex PCR, and TCRdb holds only the in-frame ones, with some missing. The sample includes some 150,000 clones, 65% to 80% of them seen just once. The CDR3 is 16 amino acids. Germline loops: CDR1 SNHLY, CDR2 FYNNEI. The J segment lost 7 bases and the V segment lost 5 bases, leaving 12 bases of the junction unmatched. This clonotype was sampled from a woman in her 40s in good health and CMV-seronegative. The rearrangement links TRBV2 to TRBJ1-4; 8 nucleotides agree with TRBD1. The sequenced sample consisted of PBMCs. CDR3 region: CASSSRDRMWGEKLFF. Written as DNA, the CDR3 is TGTGCCAGCAGTTCCCGGGACAGGATGTGGGGTGAAAAACTGTTTTTT.